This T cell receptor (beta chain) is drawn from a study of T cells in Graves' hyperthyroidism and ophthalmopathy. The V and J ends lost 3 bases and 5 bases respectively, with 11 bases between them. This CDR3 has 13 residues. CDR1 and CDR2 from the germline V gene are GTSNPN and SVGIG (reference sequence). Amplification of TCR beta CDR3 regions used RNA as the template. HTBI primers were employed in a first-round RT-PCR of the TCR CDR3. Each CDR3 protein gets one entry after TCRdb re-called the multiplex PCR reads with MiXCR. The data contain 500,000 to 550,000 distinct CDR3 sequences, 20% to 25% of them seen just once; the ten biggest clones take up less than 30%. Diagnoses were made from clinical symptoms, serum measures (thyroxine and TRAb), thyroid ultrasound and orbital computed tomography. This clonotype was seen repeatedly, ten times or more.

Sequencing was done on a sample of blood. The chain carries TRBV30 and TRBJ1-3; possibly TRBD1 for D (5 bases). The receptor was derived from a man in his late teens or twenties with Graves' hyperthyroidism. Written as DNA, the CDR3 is TGTGCCTGGAGCATTGGGGGAAGAAACACCATATATTTT. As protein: CAWSIGGRNTIYF.